What follows describes a single TCR beta chain. Its antigen is undetermined. Germline V gene lookup returns CDR1 SGHRS and CDR2 YFSETQ. V lost 0 bases, J lost 8 bases, and 7 bases stayed unmatched. CDR3 length: 15 residues. Constant-segment primers served in 5'RACE that generated TCR alpha and TCR beta cDNA libraries bearing sample barcodes and UMIs. TCRdb ran MiXCR on the 5' RACE reads and lists one entry per CDR3 protein. The sample consists of about 540,000 distinct CDR3 sequences, about a fifth of them appearing once. These data are taken from a study of T-cell memory formation after mild COVID-19. Across the whole study: Most TCR clusters belonged to a single donor.

Whole-study results and caveats: Clones that shrank (day 15 to 85) were balanced CD4/CD8, whereas later expanders leaned CD4+. Memory cells collected pre-infection included some clones that later responded, suggesting cross-reactive memory joined.

Sequencing used PBMCs or a T cell subset sorted from them (not recorded which). The chain is built from TRBV5-1 and TRBJ2-1; 8 bases match TRBD1. The clonotype comes from an adult woman who had mild COVID-19 (a few samples of this study predate the infection). Cell type and time point are not known. The CDR3 here is CASSLGQGFLDEQFF. CDR3 nucleotides: TGCGCCAGCAGCTTGGGACAGGGGTTTCTGGATGAGCAGTTCTTC.